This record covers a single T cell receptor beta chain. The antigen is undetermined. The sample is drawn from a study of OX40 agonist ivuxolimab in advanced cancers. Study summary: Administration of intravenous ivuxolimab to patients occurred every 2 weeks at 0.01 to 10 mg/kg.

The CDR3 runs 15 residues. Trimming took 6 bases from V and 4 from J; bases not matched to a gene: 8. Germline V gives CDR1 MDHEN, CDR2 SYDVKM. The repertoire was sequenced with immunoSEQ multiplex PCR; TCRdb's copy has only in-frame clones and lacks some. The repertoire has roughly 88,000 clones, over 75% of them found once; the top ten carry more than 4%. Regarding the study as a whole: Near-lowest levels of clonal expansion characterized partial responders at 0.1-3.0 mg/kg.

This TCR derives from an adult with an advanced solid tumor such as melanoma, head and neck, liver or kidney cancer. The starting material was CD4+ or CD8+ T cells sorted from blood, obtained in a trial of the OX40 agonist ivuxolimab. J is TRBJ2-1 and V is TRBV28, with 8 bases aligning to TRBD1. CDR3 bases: TGTGCCAGCAGCCCTGGGGGGACAGGTTACAATGAGCAGTTCTTC. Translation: CASSPGGTGYNEQFF.